A single sample is the source of the 17 T cell receptor beta chains below, sequenced in a study of cytomegalovirus exposure and HLA in healthy donors. The PCR had 60 Vbeta and 13 Jbeta primers. Assay used: immunoSEQ multiplex PCR; TCRdb lists only in-frame clones, some missing. The sample includes approximately 240,000 clones, around 80% of them seen just once. Material: PBMCs. These receptors were obtained from a woman in her fifties or sixties in good health and CMV-seropositive.

This rearrangement joins TRBV4-1 to TRBJ2-3, with TRBD1 as a possible D gene (6 bases). Trimming took 1 base from V and 5 from J, leaving 16 bases between them. Germline V gives CDR1 MGHRA, CDR2 YSYEKL. The CDR3 loop spans 16 amino acids. The CDR3 DNA sequence: TGCGCCAGCAGCCAAGGTGGGGGCAGTTTAGGAGATACGCAGTATTTT. Its protein is CASSQGGGSLGDTQYF.

The count of this clone is one. The V call is TRBV15, the J call TRBJ2-1; weak D call: TRBD2 (5 bases). With 5 bases removed from V and 5 bases from J, the gap between germline ends came to 13 bases. Germline V lookup: CDR1 LNHNV, CDR2 YYDKDF (reference sequence). The CDR3 runs to 14 residues. CDR3 in DNA: TGTGCCACCAGCCGTGGACTGATTGACAATGAGCAGTTCTTC. Translating gives CATSRGLIDNEQFF.

The rearrangement uses TRBV19 and TRBJ1-2; D is perhaps TRBD1 (6 bases). In germline, CDR1 is LNHDA, CDR2 SQIVND (reference sequence). V was pared by 4 bases and J by 0 bases, with 9 bases between. This CDR3 is 14 amino acids long. The CDR3 nucleotides read TGTGCCAGTAGTAGGACAGTGACTAACTATGGCTACACCTTC. Its protein is CASSRTVTNYGYTF.

The V gene is TRBV4-2, the J gene TRBJ1-4; D uncertain. The CDR3 totals 15 residues. V was pared by 1 base and J by 7 bases, with 13 bases between. Per germline, CDR1 LGHNA and CDR2 YNFKEQ. CDR3 nucleotides: TGTGCCAGCAGCCAAGGTCCGGGGTTCGGTGAAAAACTGTTTTTT. As protein: CASSQGPGFGEKLFF.

The V and J genes are TRBV6-5 and TRBJ1-2; D might be TRBD1 (6 bases). Per germline, CDR1 MNHEY and CDR2 SVGAGI. The CDR3 covers 15 residues. Trimming removed 5 bases at V and 5 bases at J, with 18 bases between. CDR3 DNA sequence: TGTGCCAGCAGTGCTGGGACAAGTAATTCGTATGGCTACACCTTC. Amino acids: CASSAGTSNSYGYTF.

The chain combines TRBV18 with TRBJ2-5, with 7 bases that match TRBD1. CDR1 and CDR2 from the germline V gene are KGHSH and LQKENI. V lost 0 bases, J lost 4 bases, and 5 bases stayed unmatched. The CDR3 extends over 15 amino acids. The CDR3 protein is CASSPPGGWGETQYF. Here the CDR3 DNA reads TGTGCCAGCTCACCACCAGGGGGCTGGGGAGAGACCCAGTACTTC. The complete variable domain, with remaining parts taken from reference TRBV18 and TRBJ2-5, reads NAGVMQNPRHLVRRRGQEARLRCSPMKGHSHVYWYRQLPEEGLKFMVYLQKENIIDESGMPKERFSAEFPKEGPSILRIQQVVRGDSAAYFCASSPPGGWGETQYFGPGTRLLVL.

The chain has TRBV7-2 and TRBJ1-5; D possibly corresponds to TRBD1 (5 bases). CDR3 length: 13 residues. Trimming removed 8 bases from V and 9 bases from J, with 17 bases in between. Germline CDR1 reads SGHTA; CDR2 reads FQGNSA. CDR3 nucleotide sequence: TGTGCCAGCGGGGCGGCCCAAATTTTGCCCCAGCATTTT. Protein product: CASGAAQILPQHF.

The V call is TRBV28, the J call TRBJ2-5; possibly TRBD2 for D (6 bases). The germline V gene has CDR1 MDHEN and CDR2 SYDVKM. V gave up 2 bases and J gave up 3 bases, with 10 bases separating them. There are 14 residues in the CDR3. CDR3 loop: CASSLMSSEETQYF. CDR3 DNA: TGTGCCAGCAGTTTAATGTCTAGCGAAGAGACCCAGTACTTC. Based on the CDR3 plus reference TRBV28 and TRBJ2-5, the full variable domain is DVKVTQSSRYLVKRTGEKVFLECVQDMDHENMFWYRQDPGLGLRLIYFSYDVKMKEKGDIPEGYSVSREKKERFSLILESASTNQTSMYLCASSLMSSEETQYFGPGTRLLVL.

The CDR3 protein is CASRSPGDSPLHF. CDR3 nucleotides: TGTGCCAGCCGAAGCCCGGGGGATTCACCCCTCCACTTT. The chain combines TRBV25-1 with TRBJ1-6; possible D gene TRBD1, 5 bases. Per germline, CDR1 MGHDK and CDR2 SYGVNS. With 8 bases removed from V and 8 bases from J, the gap between germline ends came to 13 bases. There are 13 residues in the CDR3.

The rearrangement links TRBV15 to TRBJ1-3; D is unresolved. Germline V gene data show CDR1 as LNHNV and CDR2 as YYDKDF (reference sequence). The V end lost 0 bases, the J end lost 0 bases, and 18 bases lay between the germline ends. The CDR3 has 19 amino acids. CDR3 DNA: TGTGCCACCAGCAGAGATCCCCTCTTTGGGCAGTACTCTGGAAACACCATATATTTT. Translated: CATSRDPLFGQYSGNTIYF. The complete variable domain, with remaining parts taken from reference TRBV15 and TRBJ1-3, reads DAMVIQNPRYQVTQFGKPVTLSCSQTLNHNVMYWYQQKSSQAPKLLFHYYDKDFNNEADTPDNFQSRRPNTSFCFLDIRSPGLGDTAMYLCATSRDPLFGQYSGNTIYFGEGSWLTVV.

For the CDR3, the DNA is TGTGCCAGCAGCTTGCAGGGTACCGGGGCCAACGTCCTGACTTTC. It specifies CASSLQGTGANVLTF. J is TRBJ2-6 and V is TRBV7-2; weak D call: TRBD1 (5 bases). Germline values: CDR1 SGHTA, CDR2 FQGNSA. This CDR3 spans 15 amino acids. V was cut by 3 bases and J by 4 bases, with 10 bases left in between.

Worth noting for this clone: Its ends do not fully match the called genes, so a read error is possible. The chain is built from TRBV5-1 and TRBJ1-2; the match to TRBD1 covers 8 bases. Looked up from germline, CDR1 is SGHRS and CDR2 is YFSETQ. The CDR3 is made up of 17 amino acids. The CDR3 sequence is CVSSLGGIQGANYGYTF. The CDR3 DNA sequence: TGCGTCAGCAGCTTAGGCGGCATACAGGGGGCTAACTATGGCTACACCTTC.

The gene calls are TRBV5-1 and TRBJ2-1; 7 positions match TRBD1. This CDR3 has 14 residues. Germline CDR1 reads SGHRS; CDR2 reads YFSETQ. With V trimmed by 4 bases and J by 5 bases, 6 bases remained unmatched. CDR3 region: CASSVQGTDNEQFF. CDR3 nucleotides: TGCGCCAGCAGCGTACAGGGGACGGACAATGAGCAGTTCTTC.

This clone was seen a few times. The chain joins TRBV1 to TRBJ1-1. TRBV1 is a listed pseudogene. The CDR3 length is 13 residues. The chain's CDR3 is CTSSRGGGTEAFF. CDR3 DNA: TGCACCAGCAGCCGCGGGGGGGGCACTGAAGCTTTCTTT.

This rearrangement joins TRBV5-4 to TRBJ2-7, with TRBD2 matching 8 bases. Looked up from germline, CDR1 is SGHNT and CDR2 is YYREEE (reference sequence). CDR3 size: 15 residues. Trimming cost V 4 bases and J 5 bases; bases outside gene matches: 11. Written as DNA, the CDR3 is TGTGCCAGCAGCACGAGTTTAACCGGGGGGGACGAGCAGTACTTC. Amino acid sequence: CASSTSLTGGDEQYF.

The chain uses TRBV7-9 and TRBJ1-6; a possible D gene is TRBD1 (5 bases). From germline, CDR1 is SEHNR and CDR2 FQNEAQ (reference sequence). There are 15 residues in the CDR3. V was clipped by 1 base and J by 7 bases, with 11 bases between them. DNA of the CDR3: TGTGCCAGCAGCTTAGTGGTGGCAGGGAATTCACCCCTCCACTTT. Translated, it gives CASSLVVAGNSPLHF.

The chain couples TRBV6-4 to TRBJ2-1, with 7 positions matching TRBD2. Germline CDR1 is MRHNA and CDR2 is SNTAGT. Unmatched junction bases numbered 12, after V lost 4 bases and J lost 9 bases. The length of the CDR3 is 15 residues. For the CDR3, the DNA is TGTGCCAGCAGTGTGGTAAGCGGGGCGACCGGTGAGCAGTTCTTC. Translating it yields CASSVVSGATGEQFF.